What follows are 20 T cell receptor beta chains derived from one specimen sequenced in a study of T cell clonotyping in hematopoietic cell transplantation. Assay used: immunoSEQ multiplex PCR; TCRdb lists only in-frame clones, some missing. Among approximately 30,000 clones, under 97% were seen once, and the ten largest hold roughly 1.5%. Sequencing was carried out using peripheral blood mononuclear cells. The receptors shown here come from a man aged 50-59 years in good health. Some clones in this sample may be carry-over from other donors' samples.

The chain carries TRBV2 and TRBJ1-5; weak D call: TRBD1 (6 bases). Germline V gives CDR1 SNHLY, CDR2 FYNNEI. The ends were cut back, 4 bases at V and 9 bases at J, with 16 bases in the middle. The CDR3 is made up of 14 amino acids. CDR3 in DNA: TGTGCCAGCAGTGCCAACAGGGTCTCTCCGCCCCAGCATTTT. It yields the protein CASSANRVSPPQHF.

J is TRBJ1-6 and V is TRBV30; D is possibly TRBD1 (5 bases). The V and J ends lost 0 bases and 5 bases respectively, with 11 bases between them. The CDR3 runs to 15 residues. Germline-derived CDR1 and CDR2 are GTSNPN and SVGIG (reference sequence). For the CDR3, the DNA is TGTGCCTGGAGTGTAGTGGGGCTGGATAATTCACCCCTCCACTTT. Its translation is CAWSVVGLDNSPLHF.

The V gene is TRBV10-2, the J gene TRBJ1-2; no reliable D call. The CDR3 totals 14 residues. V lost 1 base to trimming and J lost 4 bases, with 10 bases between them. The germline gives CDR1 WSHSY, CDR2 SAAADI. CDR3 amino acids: CASSEYVTAYGYTF. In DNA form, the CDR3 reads TGCGCCAGCAGTGAGTACGTGACGGCCTATGGCTACACCTTC.

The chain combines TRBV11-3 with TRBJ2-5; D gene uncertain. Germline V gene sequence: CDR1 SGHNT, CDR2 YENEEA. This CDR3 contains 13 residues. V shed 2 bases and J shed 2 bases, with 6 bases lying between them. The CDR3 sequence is CASSLNFQETQYF. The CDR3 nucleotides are TGTGCCAGCAGCTTAAATTTTCAAGAGACCCAGTACTTC.

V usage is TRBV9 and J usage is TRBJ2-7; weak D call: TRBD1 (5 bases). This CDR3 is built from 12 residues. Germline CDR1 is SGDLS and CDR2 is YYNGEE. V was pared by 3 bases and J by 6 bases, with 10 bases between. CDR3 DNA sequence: TGTGCCAGCAGCGGTCAGGGAATCGAGCAGTACTTC. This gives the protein CASSGQGIEQYF.

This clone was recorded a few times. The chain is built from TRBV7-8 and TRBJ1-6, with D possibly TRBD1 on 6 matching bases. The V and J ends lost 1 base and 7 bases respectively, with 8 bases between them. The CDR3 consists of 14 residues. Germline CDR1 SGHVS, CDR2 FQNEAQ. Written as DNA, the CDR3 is TGTGCCAGCAGCTTAGACAGGGACAATTCACCCCTCCACTTT. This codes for CASSLDRDNSPLHF.

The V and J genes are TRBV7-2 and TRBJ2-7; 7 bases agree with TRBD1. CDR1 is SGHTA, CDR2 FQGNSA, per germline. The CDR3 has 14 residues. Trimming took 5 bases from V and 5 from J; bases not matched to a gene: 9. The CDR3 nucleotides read TGTGCCAGCAGCCCCGACAGGGCTTTTAACGAGCAGTACTTC. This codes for CASSPDRAFNEQYF.

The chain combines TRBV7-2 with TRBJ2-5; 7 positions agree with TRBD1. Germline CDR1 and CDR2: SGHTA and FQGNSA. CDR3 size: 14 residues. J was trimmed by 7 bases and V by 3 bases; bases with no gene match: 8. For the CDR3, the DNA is TGTGCCAGCAGCTTCGACAGGGCTGGAGGGACCCAGTACTTC. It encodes CASSFDRAGGTQYF. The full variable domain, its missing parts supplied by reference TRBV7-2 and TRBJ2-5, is GAGVSQSPSNKVTEKGKDVELRCDPISGHTALYWYRQSLGQGLEFLIYFQGNSAPDKSGLPSDRFSAERTGGSVSTLTIQRTQQEDSAVYLCASSFDRAGGTQYFGPGTRLLVL.

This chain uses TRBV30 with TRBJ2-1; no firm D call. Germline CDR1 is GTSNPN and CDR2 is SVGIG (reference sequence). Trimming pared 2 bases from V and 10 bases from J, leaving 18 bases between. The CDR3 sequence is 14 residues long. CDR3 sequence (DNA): TGTGCCTGGAGTCCTTTTCTCCTCCCCAGGGAGCAGTTCTTC. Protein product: CAWSPFLLPREQFF.

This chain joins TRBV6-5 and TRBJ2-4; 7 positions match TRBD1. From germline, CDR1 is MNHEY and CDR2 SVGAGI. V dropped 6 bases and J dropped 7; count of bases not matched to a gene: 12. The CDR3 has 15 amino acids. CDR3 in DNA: TGTGCCAGCAGCCCGTACGGGACAGTTGGGAACATTCAGTACTTC. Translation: CASSPYGTVGNIQYF.

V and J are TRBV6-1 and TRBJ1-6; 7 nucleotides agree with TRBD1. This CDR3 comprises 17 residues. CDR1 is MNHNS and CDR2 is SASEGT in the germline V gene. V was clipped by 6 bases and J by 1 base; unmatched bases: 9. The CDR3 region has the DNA TGTGCCAGCAGCGAACAGGGGTCTAGGTCCTATAATTCACCCCTCCACTTT. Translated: CASSEQGSRSYNSPLHF.

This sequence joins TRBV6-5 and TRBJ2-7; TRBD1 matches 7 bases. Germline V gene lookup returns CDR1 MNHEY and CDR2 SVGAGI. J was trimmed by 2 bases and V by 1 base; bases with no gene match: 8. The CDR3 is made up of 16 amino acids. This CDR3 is CASSYYSGTAAYEQYF. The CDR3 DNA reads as TGTGCCAGCAGTTACTATTCCGGGACAGCCGCCTACGAGCAGTACTTC.

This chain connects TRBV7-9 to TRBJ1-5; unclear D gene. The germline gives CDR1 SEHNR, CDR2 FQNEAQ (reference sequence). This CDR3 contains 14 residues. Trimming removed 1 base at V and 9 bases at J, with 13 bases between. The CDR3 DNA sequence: TGTGCCAGCAGCTTAGAAACGGGGTTGGCGCCCCAGCATTTT. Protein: CASSLETGLAPQHF.

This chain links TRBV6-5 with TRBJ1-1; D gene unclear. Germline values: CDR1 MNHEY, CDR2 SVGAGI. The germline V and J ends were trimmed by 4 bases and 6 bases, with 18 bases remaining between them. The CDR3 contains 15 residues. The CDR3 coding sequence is TGTGCCAGCAGTTCCCCGAGCAGGACCAGCTCTGAAGCTTTCTTT. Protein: CASSSPSRTSSEAFF.

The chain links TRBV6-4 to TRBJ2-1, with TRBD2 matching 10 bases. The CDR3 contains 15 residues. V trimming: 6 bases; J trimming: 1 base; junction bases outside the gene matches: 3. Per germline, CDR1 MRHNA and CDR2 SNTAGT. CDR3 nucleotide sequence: TGTGCCAGCAGCCCTAGCGGGGGATCCTACAATGAGCAGTTCTTC. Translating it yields CASSPSGGSYNEQFF.

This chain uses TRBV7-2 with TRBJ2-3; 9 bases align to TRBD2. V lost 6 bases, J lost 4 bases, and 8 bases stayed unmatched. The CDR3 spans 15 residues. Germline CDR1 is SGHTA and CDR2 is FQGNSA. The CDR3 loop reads CASRLSGGLPDTQYF. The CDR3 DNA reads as TGTGCCAGCAGGTTAAGCGGGGGGCTGCCAGATACGCAGTATTTT.

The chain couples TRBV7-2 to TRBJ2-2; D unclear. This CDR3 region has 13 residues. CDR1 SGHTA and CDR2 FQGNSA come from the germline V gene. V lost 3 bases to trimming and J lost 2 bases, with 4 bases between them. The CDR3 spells CASSFSNTGELFF. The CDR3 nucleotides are TGTGCCAGCAGCTTTAGTAACACCGGGGAGCTGTTTTTT.

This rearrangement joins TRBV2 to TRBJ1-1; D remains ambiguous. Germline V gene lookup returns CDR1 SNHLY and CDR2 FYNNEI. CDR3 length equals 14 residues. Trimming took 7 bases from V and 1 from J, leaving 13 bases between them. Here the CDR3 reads CASTPKPTNTEAFF. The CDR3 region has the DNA TGTGCCAGCACTCCGAAACCGACGAACACTGAAGCTTTCTTT.

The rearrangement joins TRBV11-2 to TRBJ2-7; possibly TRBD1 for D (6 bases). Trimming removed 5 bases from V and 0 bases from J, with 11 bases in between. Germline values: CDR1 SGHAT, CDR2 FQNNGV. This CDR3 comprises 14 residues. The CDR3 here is CASSATGSSYEQYF. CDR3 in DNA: TGTGCCAGCAGCGCTACAGGGAGCTCCTACGAGCAGTACTTC.

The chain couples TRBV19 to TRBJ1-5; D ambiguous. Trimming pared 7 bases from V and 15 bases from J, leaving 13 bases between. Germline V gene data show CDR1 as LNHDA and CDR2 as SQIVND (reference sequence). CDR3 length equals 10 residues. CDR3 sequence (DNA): TGTGCCAGTACCCCCTCGGAGGGGCATTTT. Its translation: CASTPSEGHF.